A single sample gave rise to the 26 T cell receptor beta chains below, sequenced in a study of T cell repertoires in cytomegalovirus infection. TCRdb re-called the reads with MiXCR, one entry per CDR3 protein. The data show around 250,000 distinct CDR3 sequences, around 15% seen once. The sequenced sample was CD8+ T cells from PBMCs. All receptors derive from a human donor in good health (CMV status not recorded). Some clones in this sample may be carry-over from other donors' samples.

V gene TRBV29-1 combines with J gene TRBJ2-2; weak D call: TRBD1 (6 bases). From germline, CDR1 is SQVTM and CDR2 ANQGSEA. Deletions cut 4 bases from V and 1 base from J, with 10 bases between. The CDR3 is 14 residues long. DNA of the CDR3: TGCAGCGTTGCTTCCAGGGGGAACACCGGGGAGCTGTTTTTT. Its translation is CSVASRGNTGELFF.

The J gene is TRBJ2-3, the V gene TRBV2, with 14 positions matching TRBD2. Losses at the gene ends were 7 bases for V and 0 bases for J; bases not matched to a gene: 9. Germline V gene sequence: CDR1 SNHLY, CDR2 FYNNEI. The length of the CDR3 is 18 residues. CDR3 sequence (DNA): TGTGCCAGCATCGGCGGACTAGCGGGGGGCCCTAGCACAGATACGCAGTATTTT. Amino acid sequence: CASIGGLAGGPSTDTQYF.

This clonotype was picked up a small number of times. The chain recombines TRBV27 with TRBJ2-5; tentative D call: TRBD2 (7 bases). Trimming left V 6 bases short and J 5 bases short, with 25 bases between. CDR1 is MNHEY and CDR2 is SMNVEV in the germline V gene (reference sequence). This CDR3 is built from 17 residues. CDR3 bases: TGTGCCAGCAGCCCTACAGGGTTGAGCGGGATGAGGGAGACCCAGTACTTC. This gives the protein CASSPTGLSGMRETQYF.

V and J are TRBV7-6 and TRBJ1-1; D call uncertain. The CDR3 runs to 14 residues. Germline V lookup: CDR1 SGHVS, CDR2 FNYEAQ. Trimming shortened V by 5 bases and J by 3 bases, and 13 bases separated the two germline ends. The CDR3 DNA is TGTGCCAGCAGCAACAATGAGGGCTACACTGAAGCTTTCTTT. Encoded protein: CASSNNEGYTEAFF.

This clonotype has a count of ten or more. This chain joins TRBV29-1 and TRBJ1-2; D ambiguous. Per germline, CDR1 SQVTM and CDR2 ANQGSEA. Trimming took 0 bases from V and 2 from J, leaving 7 bases between them. The CDR3 length is 13 residues. CDR3 residues: CSVEDGQNYGYTF. The CDR3 DNA reads as TGCAGCGTTGAAGACGGCCAGAACTATGGCTACACCTTC.

The rearrangement uses TRBV4-3 and TRBJ1-5; a possible D gene is TRBD1 (5 bases). Germline CDR1 is LGHNA and CDR2 is YSLEER. This CDR3 region has 14 residues. The germline V and J ends were trimmed by 1 base and 6 bases, with 10 bases remaining between them. CDR3 sequence (DNA): TGCGCCAGCAGCCAAGTTATTGGGGCTCAGCCCCAGCATTTT. Its protein is CASSQVIGAQPQHF.

At least ten counts were recorded for this clonotype. J is TRBJ1-1 and V is TRBV6-4; no reliable D call. V lost 5 bases, J lost 1 base, and 17 bases lay in between. CDR3 size: 16 residues. Germline lookup yields CDR1 MRHNA and CDR2 SNTAGT. Here the CDR3 reads CASSLVKVRANTEAFF. In DNA form, the CDR3 reads TGTGCCAGCAGTTTGGTAAAGGTTAGGGCGAACACTGAAGCTTTCTTT.

This sequence joins TRBV4-3 and TRBJ2-7; 7 nucleotides line up with TRBD2. The V and J ends lost 0 bases and 2 bases, in that order; junction bases with no gene match: 4. The germline CDR1 and CDR2 sequences are LGHNA and YSLEER. This CDR3 has 15 amino acids. The CDR3, as DNA: TGCGCCAGCAGCCAAGATCCGGGGGGAGCCTACGAGCAGTACTTC. Translating gives CASSQDPGGAYEQYF.

V gene TRBV29-1 combines with J gene TRBJ2-5; D is unclear. V shed 2 bases and J shed 3 bases, with 13 bases lying between them. The CDR3 runs to 14 residues. In germline, CDR1 is SQVTM, CDR2 ANQGSEA. DNA for the CDR3: TGCAGCGTTGAACATATGGGATCAGAAGAGACCCAGTACTTC. Its protein is CSVEHMGSEETQYF.

This clonotype has just a few counts. The chain joins TRBV7-2 to TRBJ1-1, with TRBD1 as a possible D gene (5 bases). Germline V gives CDR1 SGHTA, CDR2 FQGNSA. The CDR3 has 17 amino acids. Trimming removed 2 bases at V and 5 bases at J, with 21 bases between. CDR3 sequence reads: CASSLKSQGPLGTEAFF. The CDR3 nucleotides are TGTGCCAGCAGCTTAAAGTCCCAGGGCCCATTGGGAACTGAAGCTTTCTTT.

This clonotype was counted between two and nine times. The J gene is TRBJ2-3, the V gene TRBV20-1, with no clear D. Deletions cut 1 base from V and 0 bases from J, with 11 bases between. CDR1 and CDR2 from the germline V gene are DFQATT and SNEGSKA (reference sequence). The CDR3 spans 15 residues. CDR3 nucleotides: TGCAGTGCTAGAGCGCCCCCAAGCAGCACAGATACGCAGTATTTT. Translation gives CSARAPPSSTDTQYF.

The V and J genes are TRBV7-9 and TRBJ1-1, with 7 bases that match TRBD1. Germline lookup yields CDR1 SEHNR and CDR2 FQNEAQ (reference sequence). V dropped 7 bases and J dropped 4; count of bases not matched to a gene: 6. This CDR3 comprises 13 residues. This chain's CDR3 is CASTATGSTEAFF. CDR3 bases: TGTGCCAGCACCGCGACAGGGTCCACTGAAGCTTTCTTT.

This clonotype was seen at least ten times. The chain has TRBV12-3 or TRBV12-4 and TRBJ1-4, with TRBD1 matching 11 bases. This CDR3 has 16 residues. J gave up 7 bases and V 5 bases, and 9 bases lay outside the gene matches. The DNA of the CDR3 is TGTGCCAGCAGTCGACGCGGACAGGGGGCGAGTGAAAAACTGTTTTTT. It codes for CASSRRGQGASEKLFF.

Ten or more counts support this clonotype. J is TRBJ2-7 and V is TRBV7-6, with 8 bases aligning to TRBD1. CDR3 length: 15 amino acids. CDR1 is SGHVS, CDR2 FNYEAQ, per germline. V dropped 4 bases and J dropped 4; count of bases not matched to a gene: 9. CDR3 DNA sequence: TGTGCCAGCAGCTCTCGGACAGGGACGGGTTACGAGCAGTACTTC. It yields the protein CASSSRTGTGYEQYF.

This clonotype was counted at least ten times. This chain joins TRBV10-3 and TRBJ1-5, with D maybe TRBD1 (5 bases). V lost 2 bases and J 0 bases, leaving 8 bases between the germline ends. The CDR3 has 15 amino acids. Germline-derived CDR1 and CDR2 are ENHRY and SYGVKD. CDR3 residues: CAISETGDSNQPQHF. As DNA, the CDR3 is TGTGCCATCAGTGAGACAGGAGATAGCAATCAGCCCCAGCATTTT.

This sequence joins TRBV27 and TRBJ1-2, with D hard to call. Germline V gives CDR1 MNHEY, CDR2 SMNVEV (reference sequence). V lost 5 bases, J lost 2 bases, and 6 bases lay in between. This CDR3 contains 12 residues. Here the CDR3 reads CASSQDNYGYTF. CDR3 bases: TGTGCCAGCAGTCAGGACAACTATGGCTACACCTTC.

V gene TRBV7-9 combines with J gene TRBJ2-1; 8 bases are a match to TRBD1. Germline V lookup: CDR1 SEHNR, CDR2 FQNEAQ (reference sequence). V was clipped by 5 bases and J by 4 bases; unmatched bases: 4. The CDR3 covers 14 residues. Here the CDR3 DNA reads TGTGCCAGCAGCCCGGGACAGGAGTACAATGAGCAGTTCTTC. It translates to CASSPGQEYNEQFF.

This clonotype was picked up many times. This rearrangement joins TRBV7-2 to TRBJ1-6; D gene uncertain. CDR3 length: 17 amino acids. CDR1 is SGHTA and CDR2 is FQGNSA in the germline V gene. V was clipped by 6 bases and J by 2 bases, with 17 bases between them. The CDR3 is CASSYDPRRTYNSPLHF. CDR3 coding DNA: TGTGCCAGCAGTTATGATCCGCGGAGAACCTATAATTCACCCCTCCACTTT.

This chain links TRBV7-9 with TRBJ2-7; D tentatively reads TRBD1 or TRBD2 (5 bases each). Per germline, CDR1 SEHNR and CDR2 FQNEAQ (reference sequence). Trimming took off 6 bases at V and 5 bases at J, with 23 bases between the two ends. This CDR3 contains 16 residues. The CDR3 DNA follows: TGTGCCAGCAGTTATCCAGTGAGGGGCTCCGGGGACGAGCAGTACTTC. Its translation is CASSYPVRGSGDEQYF.

This clonotype was detected ten times or more. The genes are TRBV7-6 and TRBJ1-4; D is perhaps TRBD1 (5 bases). Germline CDR1 is SGHVS and CDR2 is FNYEAQ. V dropped 5 bases and J dropped 6 bases, with 16 bases sitting between them. This CDR3 has 15 residues. The CDR3 DNA is TGTGCCAGCAGCCCTTACACAGGAGCCTATGAAAAACTGTTTTTT. Translated: CASSPYTGAYEKLFF.

Only a few counts were recorded for this clonotype. V gene TRBV12-5 combines with J gene TRBJ2-3; D remains ambiguous. Trimming took off 2 bases at V and 1 base at J, with 13 bases between the two ends. This CDR3 region has 16 residues. Germline CDR1 is LGHNT and CDR2 is FRNRAP. The CDR3 DNA is TGTGCTAGTGGTTTGCCCCCTGAGGTTGGCACAGATACGCAGTATTTT. Translation: CASGLPPEVGTDTQYF. Using reference TRBV12-5 and TRBJ2-3 for the parts outside the CDR3, the full variable domain is DARVTQTPRHKVTEMGQEVTMRCQPILGHNTVFWYRQTMMQGLELLAYFRNRAPLDDSGMPKDRFSAEMPDATLATLKIQPSEPRDSAVYFCASGLPPEVGTDTQYFGPGTRLTVL.

The gene calls are TRBV20-1 and TRBJ1-1; D might be TRBD1 (6 bases). Per the germline V gene, CDR1 is DFQATT and CDR2 is SNEGSKA (reference sequence). V dropped 0 bases and J dropped 3 bases, with 17 bases sitting between them. The CDR3 covers 16 residues. Here the CDR3 reads CSARDKSTGTDTEAFF. The CDR3 nucleotides are TGCAGTGCTAGAGATAAATCGACAGGAACGGACACTGAAGCTTTCTTT.

This clonotype was seen many times. The rearrangement uses TRBV10-3 and TRBJ1-1; 8 nucleotides align to TRBD1. The CDR3 has 18 residues. From germline, CDR1 is ENHRY and CDR2 SYGVKD. The ends lost 2 bases at V and 5 bases at J; junction bases unmatched: 16. The DNA for the CDR3 is TGTGCCATCAGTGAGCTAACGGACAGGGCCGGGAGGAGGACTGAAGCTTTCTTT. It is translated as CAISELTDRAGRRTEAFF.

V and J are TRBV6-5 and TRBJ2-7; 9 bases map to TRBD1. J lost 7 bases, V lost 6 bases, and 10 bases had no gene match. CDR3 length: 14 amino acids. CDR1 and CDR2 (germline): MNHEY, SVGAGI. Here the CDR3 reads CASSTGQGSGEQYF. The CDR3 nucleotides read TGTGCCAGCAGCACGGGACAGGGCAGCGGAGAGCAGTACTTC.

This clonotype was detected only a few times. V is TRBV12-3 or TRBV12-4 and J is TRBJ2-7, with 10 bases lining up with TRBD1. The CDR3 covers 15 residues. Trimming removed 4 bases from V and 7 bases from J; junction bases left unmatched: 10. The CDR3: CASSSRDRGLWEQYF. The CDR3 coding sequence is TGTGCCAGCAGTTCCCGGGACAGGGGTTTATGGGAGCAGTACTTC.

The table lists this clonotype with many counts. The chain combines TRBV15 with TRBJ1-1; D is uncertain. The V and J ends lost 0 bases and 7 bases respectively, with 9 bases between them. Germline CDR1 reads LNHNV; CDR2 reads YYDKDF (reference sequence). This CDR3 contains 13 residues. For the CDR3, the DNA is TGTGCCACCAGCAGAGATCGGGCACATGAAGCTTTCTTT. It yields the protein CATSRDRAHEAFF.